These 26 T cell receptor beta chains originate from one sample sequenced in a study of blood T cells in healthy people across ages. Primers used in a second PCR of about 7 to 12 cycles were a sample-barcoded 5' primer and a J-beta primer mix. TCRdb redid the calling of the 5' RACE reads with MiXCR, one entry per CDR3 protein. The sample consists of hundreds of thousands of distinct CDR3 sequences, under 30% of them appearing once. Material for sequencing was blood. These receptors came from a woman over 75 in good health.

This clonotype occurred many times. V is TRBV12-3 or TRBV12-4 and J is TRBJ2-1; 11 bases are shared with TRBD2. The CDR3 consists of 15 residues. Unmatched junction bases numbered 7, after V lost 2 bases and J lost 10 bases. The CDR3 bases are TGTGCCAGCAGTTTAAGGGTAGCGGGGGGGGACGAGCAGTTCTTC. Protein: CASSLRVAGGDEQFF.

J is TRBJ2-5 and V is TRBV5-6; D might be TRBD1 (5 bases). V gave up 1 base and J gave up 11 bases, with 21 bases separating them. The CDR3 sequence is 15 residues long. The germline CDR1 and CDR2 sequences are SGHDT and YYEEEE. The CDR3 loop reads CASSLSGHPMDGQYF. The CDR3 DNA reads TGTGCCAGCAGCTTGTCAGGACACCCTATGGACGGGCAGTACTTC.

In this sample, this clonotype turned up once. A much larger clone lies a single base off, so this may be a read error. CDR3 sequence: CSAREGVYERYF. CDR3 bases: TGCAGTGCTAGAGAGGGGGTCTACGAGCGGTACTTC. This chain joins TRBV20-1 and TRBJ2-7; D is tentatively TRBD1 or TRBD2 (5 bases each). This CDR3 region has 12 residues. CDR1 DFQATT and CDR2 SNEGSKA come from the germline V gene (reference sequence).

This clonotype was seen ten or more times. The chain employs TRBV24-1 and TRBJ2-1, with 11 bases identical to TRBD2. There are 17 residues in the CDR3. The V gene end was trimmed by 0 bases and the J gene end by 3 bases; junction bases not matched to a gene: 3. The V gene's germline CDR1 is KGHDR and CDR2 SFDVKD. As DNA, the CDR3 is TGTGCCACCAGTGATTTGGCTAGCGGGGGGTACTACAATGAGCAGTTCTTC. This encodes CATSDLASGGYYNEQFF.

CDR3 nucleotides: TGCGCCAGCAGCGTGGATGCGGGGATGAGGGAAAAACTGTTTTTT. Its translation: CASSVDAGMREKLFF. The V and J genes are TRBV5-1 and TRBJ1-4, with D uncertain. The germline gives CDR1 SGHRS, CDR2 YFSETQ. V was clipped by 4 bases and J by 8 bases, with 18 bases between them. CDR3 length: 15 amino acids. The whole variable domain, filled in from reference TRBV5-1 and TRBJ1-4, reads KAGVTQTPRYLIKTRGQQVTLSCSPISGHRSVSWYQQTPGQGLQFLFEYFSETQRNKGNFPGRFSGRQFSNSRSEMNVSTLELGDSALYLCASSVDAGMREKLFFGSGTQLSVL.

Notes on this clonotype: Being one base from a much bigger clone, this may be a read error. The V gene is TRBV6-2 or TRBV6-3, the J gene TRBJ2-3; D is unresolved. The CDR3 loop spans 12 amino acids. Trimming left V 0 bases short and J 14 bases short, with 12 bases between. CDR1 and CDR2 from the germline V gene are MNHEY and SVGEGT. For the CDR3, the DNA is TGTGCCAGCAGTTACTCGAATTTCTTACGGTATTTT. Its protein is CASSYSNFLRYF.

Of note for this clonotype: A much larger clonotype is one base distant, so this may be a read error. The rearrangement links TRBV11-2 to TRBJ1-5; possibly TRBD1 for D (6 bases). The end of the DNA aligns better with TRBJ2-3, so the J call may be wrong. This CDR3 contains 13 residues. In germline, CDR1 is SGHAT, CDR2 FQNNGV. For the CDR3, the DNA is TGTGCCAGCAGCTTTTCCGGAGGACAGCCCCAGTATTTT. Protein: CASSFSGGQPQYF.

This clonotype appeared many times. V and J are TRBV11-2 and TRBJ2-5, with D perhaps TRBD2 (5 bases). The CDR3 is 12 residues long. Deletions cut 1 base from V and 11 bases from J, with 11 bases between. Germline lookup yields CDR1 SGHAT and CDR2 FQNNGV. The CDR3 nucleotides are TGTGCCAGCAGCTTAGTACGAAGGGAGCAGTACTTC. This sequence encodes CASSLVRREQYF.

In this sample, this clonotype turned up many times. This chain connects TRBV9 to TRBJ2-6; unclear D gene. Trimming cost V 0 bases and J 0 bases, with 4 bases left between them. The CDR3 spans 15 residues. Germline V CDR1 and CDR2: SGDLS, YYNGEE. CDR3 DNA sequence: TGTGCCAGCAGCGTAGTTAGCTCTGGGGCCAACGTCCTGACTTTC. Translation gives CASSVVSSGANVLTF. Filled out from reference TRBV9 and TRBJ2-6, the complete variable domain reads DSGVTQTPKHLITATGQRVTLRCSPRSGDLSVYWYQQSLDQGLQFLIQYYNGEERAKGNILERFSAQQFPDLHSELNLSSLELGDSALYFCASSVVSSGANVLTFGAGSRLTVL.

There are a few counts of this clonotype. CDR3 residues: CASSRGGGLSTDTQYF. CDR3 DNA sequence: TGCGCCAGCAGCCGAGGGGGGGGATTGAGCACAGATACGCAGTATTTT. V is TRBV5-1 and J is TRBJ2-3; possibly TRBD2 for D (7 bases). Germline-derived CDR1 and CDR2 are SGHRS and YFSETQ. V gave up 4 bases and J gave up 0 bases, with 15 bases separating them. This CDR3 contains 16 residues.

The rearrangement uses TRBV15 and TRBJ1-4; 11 bases are shared with TRBD1. J was trimmed by 7 bases and V by 3 bases; bases with no gene match: 4. The CDR3 totals 15 residues. CDR1 is LNHNV, CDR2 YYDKDF, per germline (reference sequence). CDR3 residues: CATSRDRGQREKLFF. The DNA for the CDR3 is TGTGCCACCAGCAGGGACAGGGGGCAGCGTGAAAAACTGTTTTTT.

At least ten counts were recorded for this clonotype. The rearrangement uses TRBV5-1 and TRBJ2-5; D tentatively reads TRBD1 or TRBD2 (5 bases each). CDR3 length: 15 amino acids. Trimming pared 3 bases from V and 1 base from J, leaving 13 bases between. The germline V gene has CDR1 SGHRS and CDR2 YFSETQ. CDR3 nucleotide sequence: TGCGCCAGCAGCTCCGACATTGGGGGCCAAGAGACCCAGTACTTC. The encoded protein is CASSSDIGGQETQYF.

On this clonotype itself: A read error may explain this, as a much larger clone is one base away. This chain uses TRBV20-1 with TRBJ1-2, with TRBD1 matching 10 bases. CDR3 size: 13 residues. The junction had 9 bases not matched to a gene; V was cut back by 6 bases and J by 8 bases. Germline V gene sequence: CDR1 DFQATT, CDR2 SNEGSKA (reference sequence). The CDR3 sequence is CSAIPGQGCGYTF. The CDR3 nucleotides read TGCAGTGCCATTCCGGGACAGGGGTGCGGCTACACCTTC.

A remark on this clonotype: An end of the junction does not agree with germline; a read error may underlie this. The chain has TRBV5-5 and TRBJ2-5; D might be TRBD2 (5 bases). From germline, CDR1 is SGHKS and CDR2 YYEKEE (reference sequence). The CDR3 is made up of 14 amino acids. CDR3 in DNA: TGTGCCTGCAGCTGGGAAGAGGGTCGCAATGAGCAGTACTTC. Its protein is CACSWEEGRNEQYF.

This clonotype was observed a few times. This could be a read error, since a much larger clone is one nucleotide away. The V call is TRBV5-1, the J call TRBJ2-1, with 9 positions matching TRBD1. The J call may be wrong; the DNA end is better matched by TRBJ2-7. Looked up from germline, CDR1 is SGHRS and CDR2 is YFSETQ. The CDR3 has 16 residues. CDR3 bases: TGCGCCAGCAGCTTGGCTGGACAGGGGAACTACAATGAGCAGTACTTC. Residues: CASSLAGQGNYNEQYF.

This chain links TRBV3-1 with TRBJ2-1; 9 bases line up with TRBD2. Germline V CDR1 and CDR2: LGHDT, YNNKEL (reference sequence). The CDR3 is 16 amino acids. J gave up 6 bases and V 2 bases, and 8 bases lay outside the gene matches. Here the CDR3 reads CASSQRRGGGFNEQFF. The CDR3 coding sequence is TGTGCCAGCAGCCAACGACGCGGGGGGGGGTTCAATGAGCAGTTCTTC.

The chain uses TRBV29-1 and TRBJ2-7; 9 positions agree with TRBD1. J gave up 5 bases and V 6 bases, and 8 bases lay outside the gene matches. CDR3 length equals 13 residues. Germline V gene lookup returns CDR1 SQVTM and CDR2 ANQGSEA. CDR3 sequence reads: CSVRTGERHEQYF. CDR3 coding DNA: TGCAGCGTCCGGACAGGGGAAAGGCACGAGCAGTACTTC.

This clonotype was seen repeatedly, ten times or more. Written as DNA, the CDR3 is TGTGCCAGCAGCCAAGAACAGGGGGCGGTTCCGAGAATTCAGTACTTC. Translating gives CASSQEQGAVPRIQYF. The chain carries TRBV4-2 and TRBJ2-4; 9 bases map to TRBD1. This CDR3 is built from 16 residues. Germline V gene lookup returns CDR1 LGHNA and CDR2 YNFKEQ. Germline trimming cut 0 bases from V and 10 bases from J; bases unmatched to any gene: 10.

This clonotype was picked up many times. The chain carries TRBV10-3 and TRBJ2-6; tentative D call: TRBD1 (6 bases). Germline-derived CDR1 and CDR2 are ENHRY and SYGVKD. Trimming removed 2 bases at V and 3 bases at J, with 14 bases between. The CDR3 is made up of 17 amino acids. The CDR3 nucleotides read TGTGCCATCAGTGAGGGACAGAGAAGTTTTGGGGCCAACGTCCTGACTTTC. This encodes CAISEGQRSFGANVLTF.

This clonotype has at least ten counts. In DNA form, the CDR3 reads TGCGCCAGCAGTTTAACGGATGGTGGCTACACCTTC. It codes for CASSLTDGGYTF. The V call is TRBV5-1, the J call TRBJ1-2; D not certain. The CDR3 is 12 amino acids. Germline V gene sequence: CDR1 SGHRS, CDR2 YFSETQ. V gave up 5 bases and J gave up 7 bases, with 12 bases separating them.

This clonotype was found many times. This chain links TRBV4-3 with TRBJ2-3; 8 bases agree with TRBD1. Germline V gene lookup returns CDR1 LGHNA and CDR2 YSLEER. V was clipped by 2 bases and J by 3 bases; unmatched bases: 7. This CDR3 spans 16 amino acids. CDR3 sequence: CASSQQMDRVTDTQYF. CDR3 nucleotide sequence: TGCGCCAGCAGCCAACAGATGGACAGGGTAACAGATACGCAGTATTTT.

CDR3 DNA sequence: TGTGCCAGCAGAAGCGGATCTGCTTACAATGAGCAGTACTTC. Protein sequence: CASRSGSAYNEQYF. The V call is TRBV27, the J call TRBJ2-5, with a weak D call TRBD2 (5 bases). Germline V gives CDR1 MNHEY, CDR2 SMNVEV (reference sequence). Trimming took off 6 bases at V and 11 bases at J, with 22 bases between the two ends. The length of the CDR3 is 14 residues.

This sequence joins TRBV27 and TRBJ2-3; unclear D gene. The length of the CDR3 is 14 residues. Germline V gene data show CDR1 as MNHEY and CDR2 as SMNVEV (reference sequence). With 5 bases removed from V and 0 bases from J, the gap between germline ends came to 9 bases. CDR3: CASSKTASTDTQYF. DNA for the CDR3: TGTGCCAGCAGTAAGACCGCCAGCACAGATACGCAGTATTTT.

In nucleotides, the CDR3 is TGCGCCAGCAGCCAAGGGATAGCGGGGTCCCCAGAGACCCAGTACTTC. Its translation is CASSQGIAGSPETQYF. The chain carries TRBV4-1 and TRBJ2-5, with 8 positions matching TRBD2. Germline loops: CDR1 MGHRA, CDR2 YSYEKL. The CDR3 is 16 amino acids. The junction had 8 bases not matched to a gene; V was cut back by 1 base and J by 4 bases.

Worth noting for this clonotype: Possible read error: a much larger clone is one base away. The chain combines TRBV15 with TRBJ2-1; 8 bases line up with TRBD2. The J call may be wrong; the DNA end is better matched by TRBJ2-7. The CDR3 runs 14 residues. The germline CDR1 and CDR2 sequences are LNHNV and YYDKDF (reference sequence). CDR3 residues: CATAGTSRYNEQYF. The CDR3 DNA reads TGTGCCACCGCCGGGACTAGTCGTTACAATGAGCAGTACTTC.

The chain combines TRBV28 with TRBJ2-4, with 16 bases fitting TRBD2. The end of the DNA aligns better with TRBJ2-7, so the J call may be wrong. Germline V gene lookup returns CDR1 MDHEN and CDR2 SYDVKM. There are 19 residues in the CDR3. The CDR3 DNA follows: TGTGCCAGCAGTTTAATGGGACTAGCGGGGGGGATTTCGGGGCGCGAGCAGTACTTC. This codes for CASSLMGLAGGISGREQYF.